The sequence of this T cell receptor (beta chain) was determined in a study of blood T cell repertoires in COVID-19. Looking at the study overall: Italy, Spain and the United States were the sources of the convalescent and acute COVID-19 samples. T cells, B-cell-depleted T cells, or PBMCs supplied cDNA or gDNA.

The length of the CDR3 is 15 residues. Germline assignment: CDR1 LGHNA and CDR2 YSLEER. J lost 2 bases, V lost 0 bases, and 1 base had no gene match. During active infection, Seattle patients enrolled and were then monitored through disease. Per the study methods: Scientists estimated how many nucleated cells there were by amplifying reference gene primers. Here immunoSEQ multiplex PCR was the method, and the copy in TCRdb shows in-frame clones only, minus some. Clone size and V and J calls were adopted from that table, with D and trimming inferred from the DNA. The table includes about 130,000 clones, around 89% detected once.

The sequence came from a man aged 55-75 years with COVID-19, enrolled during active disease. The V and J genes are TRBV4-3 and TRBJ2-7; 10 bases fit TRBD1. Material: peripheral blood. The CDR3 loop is CASSQEGQGTYEQYF. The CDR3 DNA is TGCGCCAGCAGCCAAGAGGGACAGGGGACCTACGAGCAGTACTTC.